The subject of this entry is one TCR beta chain. The clone's antigen remains unknown. Base qualities are missing; no much larger clone stands one base away. For the CD8 naive samples, CD45RO-negative cells were positively selected for CCR7, yielding a CD45RA+CCR7+ population from which TemRA cells were excluded. Healthy HIV-negative adults with no recently reported acute infections or vaccinations were included as donors. All donors were Caucasian adults living in Nashville, Tennessee, USA. Blood was obtained by leukapheresis, after which PBMCs were separated by Ficoll-Histopaque density gradient centrifugation and cryopreserved in liquid nitrogen vapor phase. Purity and quantity of every magnetically sorted T cell population were checked by analytical flow cytometry. Genomic DNA was isolated from every sorted fraction and measured by UV absorbance on a Nanodrop 2000c. Taken from cysteine to phenylalanine, the CDR3 has 15 residues. This entry keeps only the CDR3 DNA: 45 bases, framed from base 1. V is cut by 0 bases and J by 7 bases, and the space between the germline ends is 11 bases. From a lookup of the germline V gene (reference sequence), CDR1 and CDR2 are SGHKS and YYEKEE.

The data belong to a study of shared clonotypes between healthy human individuals (dated by TCRdb to 2020 to 2021). Broadly, across the study: Three men and a couple of women, aged 18 to 49 years, made up the cohort. Per donor, three plates each were used for CD4 naive and CD4 memory, two for CD8 naive, and one for CD8 memory. Blood TCR repertoires of several healthy adults were deeply sequenced to estimate repertoire size and the extent of clonotype sharing between individuals. Each donor's leukapheresis produced roughly between roughly 0.85 and 10 billion PBMCs. Libraries were prepared and TCR repertoires were sequenced by different laboratories using diverse techniques, in order to increase sequencing depth and limit assay-specific biases.

What the authors observed across the whole study: Incomplete sequencing was indicated by rarefaction of sorted-subset datasets, despite the large sequencing depth. Because the study included a small number of donors, the genetic and exposure-history diversity represented was limited. Naive subsets generally had larger estimated clonotype richness than memory subsets did. Pairwise subsampling indicated that sequencing depth was expected to affect the degree of clonotype sharing among donors. When a few donors were compared, the shared fraction of clonotypes was roughly 5% for naive CD4, roughly 3.4% for naive CD8, 2.3% for memory CD4, and 0.4% for memory CD8. Higher generation probabilities were observed for clonotypes shared by all four sorted-subset donors than for non-shared clonotypes. Sampling was limited to blood, and TCR repertoires in tissue likely differ from TCR repertoires in blood.

Using the deep immunoSEQ assay, TCR CDR3 regions were amplified from genomic DNA by multiplex PCR. Extracted genomic DNA from each cell subset was spread evenly across all wells of several immunoSEQ 96-well plates, with each plate serving as a replicate. For sorted subsets, each replicate PCR was loaded with about 0.2 ug genomic DNA, equivalent to 32,000 or so T cell genomes. Purified libraries were quantified with a Qubit 3.0 fluorometer, sized on a Bioanalyzer 2100, and re-quantified with the KAPA Library Quantification kit. Every immunoSEQ 96-well plate was sequenced on a separate single-read 150-cycle Illumina NextSeq 550 flow cell. The authors' pipeline ran thus. Because only junctional sequences without quality scores were contained in the immunoSEQ output, filtering matching that applied to full-length reads could not be performed. To assign V/J genes and CDR3, sequences were annotated against IMGT germline references using PyIR, a Python wrapper for IgBLAST v1.9. Any read was removed if the V/J assignment was weak (E-value above 1e-6), the CDR3 was missing, or the read contained stop codons, out-of-frame junctions, or ambiguous translated residues. V3J clonotypes were defined as sequences sharing an identical inferred V gene, J gene, and CDR3 amino acid sequence. Percentage overlap between repertoires was calculated by dividing the number of shared unique clonotypes by the size of the smaller repertoire. RTK rarefaction, the Chao1 estimator, and Recon v2.1 estimates of unobserved clonotypes were used to assess repertoire richness. For all TCRbeta clonotypes obtained by the gDNA method from several donors, generation probabilities were computed with OLGA. Entries here come from immuneACCESS through TCRdb and include only in-frame sequences with V and J called. Some clones fail to appear in such tables; in the studies checked, an unresolved V gene covers under half of the shortfall, and the cause of the remainder is unknown. Clone size and the V and J calls come from that table; the DNA yielded D and trimming. The sample table lists 2 million or so clones, approximately 94% of them with a count of one. The ten largest clones capture around 1.1% of the sample.

The TCR comes from a man between 18 and 29 years old in good health. Sequencing was carried out using naive CD8+ T cells sorted from blood. Reading the label with the study, this specimen's cell subset or site is: CD45RA+CCR7+. This receptor chain uses TRBV5-5 and TRBJ1-6, with the identity of the D gene unclear. The nucleotide sequence reads TGTGCCAGCAGCTTGGGGCCAGCCATAAATTCACCCCTCCACTTT. Translated, this is CASSLGPAINSPLHF.